The clone carrying this T cell receptor beta chain appeared many times. This record belongs to a study of human T cells and chemical hapten exposure. Study-level background: It was small differences in pooled library volume that mainly caused per-sample TCR yields to vary.

Time point here: healthy volunteer bleed at 6 weeks. Unseparated into fractions, whole blood served as the source from which total RNA was extracted. Unique molecular identifiers were linked by the library to individual cDNA molecules. One entry per CDR3 protein, called by TCRdb with MiXCR from the RACE reads. The sample holds 30,000 to 40,000 distinct CDR3 sequences, about 5.5% seen once. The CDR3 spans 18 residues. The rearrangement joins TRBV21-1 to TRBJ1-5; the tabulated D call, TRBD1, remains unverified against the DNA. TRBV21-1 is labeled a pseudogene. This TCR derives from a human donor in good health. Some clones in this sample may be carry-over from other donors' samples. The specimen sequenced was whole blood. Here the CDR3 reads CASSPTQGGVSPRQPQHF. In DNA, the CDR3 is TGTGCCAGCAGCCCGACCCAGGGTGGAGTCTCGCCCCGCCAGCCCCAGCATTTT.